The entry that follows covers one T cell receptor (beta chain) sequence. The CDR3 spans 17 residues. The V gene's germline CDR1 is SGHTA and CDR2 FQGTGA. V dropped 1 base and J dropped 4; count of bases not matched to a gene: 9. The repertoire was sequenced with immunoSEQ multiplex PCR; TCRdb's copy has only in-frame clones and lacks some. The data show about 97,000 clones, 96% seen once. The sample belongs to a study of technical replicates of blood from a few donors. The V gene is TRBV7-3, the J gene TRBJ1-1; TRBD1 matches 10 bases. The sequenced sample consisted of T cells isolated from PBMCs. The source is a human donor in good health. CDR3 loop: CASSLNGGGQGTTEAFF. The DNA of the CDR3 is TGTGCCAGCAGCTTAAACGGGGGGGGACAGGGGACCACTGAAGCTTTCTTT.